The 7 T cell receptor beta chains below all came from one sample that was sequenced in a study of cytomegalovirus exposure and HLA in healthy donors. Vbeta (60) and Jbeta (13) primers were used in the PCR. Clones were sequenced by immunoSEQ multiplex PCR, and TCRdb holds only the in-frame ones, with some missing. The table includes 150,000 to 200,000 clones, 60% to 85% detected once. Sequenced: PBMCs. The receptor set was obtained from a woman aged 35 to 49 in good health and CMV-seronegative.

The rearrangement joins TRBV20-1 to TRBJ2-3; weak D call: TRBD2 (6 bases). This CDR3 contains 11 residues. CDR1 DFQATT and CDR2 SNEGSKA come from the germline V gene (reference sequence). Trimming left V 7 bases short and J 4 bases short, with 9 bases between. CDR3 coding DNA: TGCAGTGTACTAGCTCCAGATACGCAGTATTTT. Translation: CSVLAPDTQYF.

The chain links TRBV7-8 to TRBJ2-5; possible D gene TRBD2, 6 bases. Per the germline V gene, CDR1 is SGHVS and CDR2 is FQNEAQ. The CDR3 contains 15 residues. Deletions cut 3 bases from V and 5 bases from J, with 16 bases between. Written as DNA, the CDR3 is TGTGCCAGCAGCTTCAGGCGGGACGGGACCGAGACCCAGTACTTC. Amino acids: CASSFRRDGTETQYF.

This clone was detected a few times. In DNA, the CDR3 is TGTGCCATCGGACAGGGAATTCAGCCCCAGCATTTT. Amino acid sequence: CAIGQGIQPQHF. The chain recombines TRBV10-3 with TRBJ1-5; TRBD1 matches 8 bases. J gave up 6 bases and V 8 bases, and 3 bases lay outside the gene matches. The V gene's germline CDR1 is ENHRY and CDR2 SYGVKD. The CDR3 is 12 amino acids.

This clone occurred many times. V gene TRBV4-1 combines with J gene TRBJ1-2; TRBD1 agrees at 9 bases. CDR3 size: 16 residues. Germline lookup yields CDR1 MGHRA and CDR2 YSYEKL. J lost 1 base, V lost 2 bases, and 5 bases had no gene match. CDR3 sequence: CASSQTPGQGNYGYTF. In nucleotides, the CDR3 is TGCGCCAGCAGCCAAACCCCGGGACAGGGTAACTATGGCTACACCTTC.

This clone was recorded a few times. The V call is TRBV14, the J call TRBJ1-1; a possible D gene is TRBD1 (6 bases). The length of the CDR3 is 12 residues. V gave up 2 bases and J gave up 7 bases, with 8 bases separating them. Germline V lookup: CDR1 SGHDN, CDR2 FVKESK. DNA of the CDR3: TGTGCCAGCAGCCAACAGGGGTTTGAAGCTTTCTTT. Amino acid sequence: CASSQQGFEAFF.

V and J are TRBV5-1 and TRBJ1-6; 7 bases fit TRBD1. Germline V lookup: CDR1 SGHRS, CDR2 YFSETQ. CDR3 length: 14 amino acids. The V and J ends lost 4 bases and 10 bases, in that order; junction bases with no gene match: 8. CDR3 nucleotides: TGCGCCAGCAGCCCCGGGACAGCTCTCTCACCCCTCCACTTT. It specifies CASSPGTALSPLHF.

The gene calls are TRBV7-2 and TRBJ1-1, with no clear D. The CDR3 sequence is 13 residues long. Deletions cut 2 bases from V and 6 bases from J, with 10 bases between. Germline V gives CDR1 SGHTA, CDR2 FQGNSA. DNA of the CDR3: TGTGCCAGCAGCTTATCTTGGGGAGCTGAAGCTTTCTTT. It codes for CASSLSWGAEAFF.